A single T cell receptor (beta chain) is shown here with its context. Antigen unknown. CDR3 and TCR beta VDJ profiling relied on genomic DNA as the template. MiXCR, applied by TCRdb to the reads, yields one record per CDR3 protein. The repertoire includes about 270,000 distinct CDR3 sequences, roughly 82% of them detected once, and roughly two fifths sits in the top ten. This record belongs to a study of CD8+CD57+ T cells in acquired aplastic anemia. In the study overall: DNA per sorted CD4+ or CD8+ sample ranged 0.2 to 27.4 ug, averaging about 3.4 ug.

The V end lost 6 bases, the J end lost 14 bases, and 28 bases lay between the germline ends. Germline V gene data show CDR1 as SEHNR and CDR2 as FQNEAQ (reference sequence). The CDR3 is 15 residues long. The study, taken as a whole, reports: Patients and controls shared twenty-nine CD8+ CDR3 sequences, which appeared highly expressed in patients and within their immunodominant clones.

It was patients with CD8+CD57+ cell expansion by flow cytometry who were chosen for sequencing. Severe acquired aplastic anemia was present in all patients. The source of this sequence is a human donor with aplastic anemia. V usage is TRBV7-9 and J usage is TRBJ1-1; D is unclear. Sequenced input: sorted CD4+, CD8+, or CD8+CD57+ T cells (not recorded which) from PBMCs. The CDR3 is CASSYDRIHDTFFFF. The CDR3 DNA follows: TGTGCCAGCAGTTATGATCGGATCCATGACACGTTCTTCTTCTTT.